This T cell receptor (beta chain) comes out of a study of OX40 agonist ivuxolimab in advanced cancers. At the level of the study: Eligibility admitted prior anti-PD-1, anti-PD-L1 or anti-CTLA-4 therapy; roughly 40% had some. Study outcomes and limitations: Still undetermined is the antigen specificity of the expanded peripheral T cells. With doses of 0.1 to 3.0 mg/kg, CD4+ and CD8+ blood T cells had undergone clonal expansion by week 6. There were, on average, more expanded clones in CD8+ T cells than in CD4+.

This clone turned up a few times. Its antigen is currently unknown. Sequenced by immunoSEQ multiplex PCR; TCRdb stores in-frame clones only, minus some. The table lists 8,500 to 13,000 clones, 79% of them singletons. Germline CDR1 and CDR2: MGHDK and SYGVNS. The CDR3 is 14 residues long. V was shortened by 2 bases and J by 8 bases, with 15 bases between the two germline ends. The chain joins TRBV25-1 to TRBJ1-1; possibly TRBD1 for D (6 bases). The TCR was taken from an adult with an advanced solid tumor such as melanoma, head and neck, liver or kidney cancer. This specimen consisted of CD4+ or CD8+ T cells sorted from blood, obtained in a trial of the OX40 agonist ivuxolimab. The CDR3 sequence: CASSERGRPGEAFF. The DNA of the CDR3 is TGTGCCAGCAGTGAAAGGGGGAGGCCGGGGGAAGCTTTCTTT.